These T cell receptor beta chains were read from a single sample in a study of blood T cell repertoires in COVID-19. TCRdb keeps only in-frame clones here, not all; method: immunoSEQ multiplex PCR. The table lists under 150,000 clones, 85% to 90% of them singletons. The sample was peripheral blood. All receptors derive from a man of 80 years or more with acute or convalescent COVID-19. Both conserved end residues are trimmed from each CDR3.

J gene,V gene,CDR3 length,CDR3 protein
TRBJ2-7,TRBV19,12,ASSIAINSHEQY
TRBJ1-4,TRBV5-4,13,ASSIRTPTNEKLF
TRBJ2-1,TRBV3-1/TRBV3-2,13,ASSLDSPLGNEQF
TRBJ2-7,TRBV15,13,ATSRDHGFTYEQY
TRBJ1-4,TRBV5-5,15,ASMPGQGARISEKLF
TRBJ1-5,TRBV5-1,13,ASSLEGVLNQPQH
TRBJ2-1,TRBV7-8,11,ASSSGQFNEQF
TRBJ1-4,TRBV9,12,ASSVEGALGKLF
TRBJ1-2,TRBV6-6,12,ASQTGVGNYGYT
TRBJ2-2,TRBV19,13,ATQPGTGGPGELF
TRBJ1-3,TRBV6-4,14,ASSEGRARAGNTIY
TRBJ2-5,TRBV3-1/TRBV3-2,13,ASSHAGGVQETQY
TRBJ2-4,TRBV30,11,AWELEGKNIQY
TRBJ1-6,TRBV7-2,12,ASSSAGGDSPLH
TRBJ2-5,TRBV7-2,14,ASSLPRSLNLETQY
TRBJ2-7,TRBV11-1,14,ASSSGLAGVRYEQY
TRBJ1-5,TRBV6-1,12,ASSEGKGLRPQH
TRBJ2-1,TRBV24-1,14,ATSDSAGSSYNEQF
TRBJ2-3,TRBV5-4,14,ASSSATSGGTDTQY
TRBJ1-1,TRBV10-3,12,AISGGQGLNEAF
TRBJ1-3,TRBV5-8,12,ASSLGPGSNTIY
TRBJ2-2,TRBV9,12,ASSVIQGTGELF
TRBJ1-1,TRBV6-5,12,ASSYSGDVTEAF
TRBJ1-3,TRBV7-8,12,ASSLVQGGNTIY
TRBJ1-1,TRBV11-1,12,ASSTRTGNTEAF
TRBJ2-2,TRBV29-1,11,STSGRNTGELF
TRBJ1-4,TRBV7-8,14,ASSFAGAATNEKLF
TRBJ1-6,TRBV9,12,ASSVAYGNSPLH
TRBJ2-7,TRBV3-1/TRBV3-2,16,ASSQDPYSLAGLDEQY
TRBJ1-4,TRBV28,12,ASTLWTGGEKLF
TRBJ1-2,TRBV7-9,13,ASSLNAQAYYGYT
TRBJ1-2,TRBV12-5,12,ASGLGTGPMGYT
TRBJ1-6,TRBV5-1,13,ASSSEGAHSSPLH
TRBJ2-2,TRBV3-1/TRBV3-2,13,ASSNTGTGTGELF
TRBJ1-1,TRBV18,14,ASSQGQMSSNTEAF
TRBJ1-6,TRBV4-3,11,ASSQDLNSPLH
TRBJ1-2,TRBV9,13,ASSPSQGPLYGYT
TRBJ1-6,TRBV20-1,11,SASVGGDSPLH
TRBJ2-7,TRBV11-1,13,ASSLLQGASYEQY
TRBJ1-6,TRBV7-9,13,AGGQGPIYNSPLH
TRBJ1-2,TRBV25-1,11,ASSENTMQGYT
TRBJ1-1,TRBV18,13,ASSPSGDRGTEAF
TRBJ2-7,TRBV29-1,11,SVSSGVGYEQY